The sequence of this TCR beta chain was determined in a study of breast tumors, draining lymph nodes, adjacent tissues. One entry per CDR3 protein results from TCRdb running MiXCR on the multiplex PCR reads. The table has about 230,000 distinct CDR3 sequences, around 32% seen once. Samples came from axillary lymph nodes draining the breast cancer. This CDR3 spans 16 amino acids. Per germline, CDR1 MNHEY and CDR2 SMNVEV (reference sequence). V lost 3 bases and J lost 0, with 13 bases in between. The sequenced material came from axillary lymph node tissue. The clonotype comes from a female donor with breast cancer. Some clones in this sample may be carry-over from other donors' samples. The chain combines TRBV27 with TRBJ2-3; D ambiguous. The CDR3 is CASSFKGWHSTDTQYF. Written as DNA, the CDR3 is TGTGCCAGCAGTTTCAAGGGCTGGCACAGCACAGATACGCAGTATTTT.